This T cell receptor (beta chain) emerged from a study of blood T cell repertoires in COVID-19. Across the whole study: Donors in the United States, Italy and Spain gave samples during acute or convalescent COVID-19. PBMCs, B-cell-depleted T cells, or T cells provided the cDNA or gDNA that made up the material.

CDR3 size: 12 residues. V was clipped by 2 bases and J by 6 bases, with 7 bases between them. The germline V gene encodes CDR1 LGHNT and CDR2 FRNRAP. The authors' processing: By means of reference gene primer amplification, nucleated cell counts were estimated. Clones were sequenced by immunoSEQ multiplex PCR, and TCRdb holds only the in-frame ones, with some missing. That table furnishes V, J and clone size, whereas the DNA furnished D and trimming. This repertoire shows 150,000 to 200,000 clones, about 86% found once; its top ten account for under 3.5%. Sequenced: peripheral blood. The chain couples TRBV12-5 to TRBJ1-2; D gene unclear. This sequence originates from a woman aged 25 to 39 with active or convalescent COVID-19. The CDR3 is CASGLSGDGYTF. The CDR3 nucleotides read TGTGCTAGTGGTTTGAGCGGGGATGGCTACACCTTC.